The 20 T cell receptor beta chains given below trace back to one sample, sequenced in a study of human T cells and chemical hapten exposure. Time point of the sample: patch test 2, 6 weeks after DPC sensitization. Noted treatment: therapeutic diphenylcyclopropenone sensitization with weekly scalp DPC. TCRdb called the RACE reads again in MiXCR, with one record for every CDR3 protein. The data show some 150,000 distinct CDR3 sequences, over 9.5% seen once. Sample: whole blood, taken in connection with sensitization to the hapten diphenylcyclopropenone (DPC). The origin of the receptors is a woman in her fifties or sixties with alopecia areata. Some clones in this sample may be carry-over from other donors' samples.

This clonotype was counted ten times or more. The chain couples TRBV27 to TRBJ2-2; D may correspond to TRBD1 or TRBD2 (7 bases each). Germline CDR1 reads MNHEY; CDR2 reads SMNVEV (reference sequence). The CDR3 extends over 13 amino acids. Trimming stripped 8 bases from V and 5 bases from J, with 12 bases between. Here the CDR3 DNA reads TGTGCCAGCCGACAGGGAGGGACCGGGGAGCTGTTTTTT. Its translation is CASRQGGTGELFF.

J is TRBJ2-3 and V is TRBV12-3 or TRBV12-4; 8 bases are shared with TRBD1. The J segment lost 8 bases and the V segment lost 6 bases, leaving 13 bases of the junction unmatched. There are 15 residues in the CDR3. The CDR3 DNA is TGTGCCAGCAGCCCCGGGACAGGATCTCTAGGTACGCAGTATTTT. It codes for CASSPGTGSLGTQYF.

Turning to this clonotype: A much bigger clone sits one base away, suggesting this may be a read error. The conserved final phenylalanine or tryptophan is absent from the CDR3, which likely points to a read error. The chain carries TRBV7-8 and TRBJ1-5, with D possibly matching TRBD1 (6 bases). This CDR3 is built from 15 residues. The V and J ends lost 0 bases and 4 bases respectively, with 10 bases between them. Germline assignment: CDR1 SGHVS and CDR2 FQNEAQ. The CDR3 bases are TGTGCCAGCAGCTTAGCGTGGACAGCAAATCAGCCCCAGCATATT. Translating it yields CASSLAWTANQPQHI.

This clonotype was counted many times. This sequence joins TRBV6-5 and TRBJ2-7, with D possibly being TRBD2 (5 bases). Trimming cost V 0 bases and J 5 bases, with 17 bases left between them. Germline CDR1 reads MNHEY; CDR2 reads SVGAGI. This CDR3 has 16 amino acids. This CDR3 reads CASSYSGTIMGDEQYF. The CDR3 DNA reads TGTGCCAGCAGTTACTCGGGTACCATAATGGGAGACGAGCAGTACTTC.

The sample holds a few counts of this clonotype. V gene TRBV5-1 combines with J gene TRBJ2-1; D is unresolved. The CDR3 totals 15 residues. V dropped 3 bases and J dropped 1 base, with 11 bases sitting between them. From germline, CDR1 is SGHRS and CDR2 YFSETQ. CDR3: CASSSGGRSYNEQFF. CDR3 sequence (DNA): TGCGCCAGCAGCTCTGGTGGCAGGTCCTACAATGAGCAGTTCTTC.

This clonotype has only a few counts. The genes are TRBV7-2 and TRBJ1-5; tentative D call: TRBD1 (6 bases). The CDR3 totals 16 residues. Germline CDR1 reads SGHTA; CDR2 reads FQGNSA. Trimming removed 3 bases from V and 3 bases from J, with 15 bases in between. The CDR3 spells CASSLVPGQPNQPQHF. The CDR3 bases are TGTGCCAGCAGCTTGGTCCCGGGACAACCCAATCAGCCCCAGCATTTT.

This clonotype was picked up a small number of times. The CDR3 DNA follows: TGCGCCAGCTGGGTCCGCGGCGGGGAGCTGTTTTTT. This encodes CASWVRGGELFF. The rearrangement uses TRBV10-1 and TRBJ2-2; the D is unclear. The CDR3 is 12 residues long. V lost 8 bases to trimming and J lost 7 bases, with 11 bases between them. CDR1 and CDR2 (germline): WNHNN, SYGVQD (reference sequence).

This clonotype was detected only a few times. The chain joins TRBV24-1 to TRBJ2-7, with D unresolved. The length of the CDR3 is 13 residues. Germline V gene data show CDR1 as KGHDR and CDR2 as SFDVKD. Trimming took 2 bases from V and 6 from J, leaving 10 bases between them. In DNA, the CDR3 is TGTGCCACCAGTGATTCTTCTCGAGCCGAGCAGTACTTC. Its translation: CATSDSSRAEQYF.

Ten or more counts support this clonotype. The V call is TRBV28, the J call TRBJ1-2; D gene ambiguous. The germline V gene has CDR1 MDHEN and CDR2 SYDVKM. Trimming took 5 bases from V and 5 from J, leaving 9 bases between them. The CDR3 is 12 residues long. CDR3 residues: CASSLAPYGYTF. The CDR3 DNA is TGTGCCAGCAGTCTCGCTCCGTATGGCTACACCTTC.

This clonotype was counted between two and nine times. The rearrangement uses TRBV20-1 and TRBJ1-3; possible D gene TRBD1, 6 bases. V lost 5 bases, J lost 2 bases, and 16 bases lay in between. Germline assignment: CDR1 DFQATT and CDR2 SNEGSKA (reference sequence). The CDR3 consists of 15 residues. The chain's CDR3 is CSAFNRERPGNTIYF. The CDR3 DNA sequence: TGCAGTGCTTTCAACAGGGAGCGTCCTGGAAACACCATATATTTT.

This clonotype was observed once. Since a much larger clone is just one base distant, this may be a read error. The chain is built from TRBV28 and TRBJ2-2, with D maybe TRBD1 (6 bases). There are 14 residues in the CDR3. Germline V gives CDR1 MDHEN, CDR2 SYDVKM. The chain's CDR3 is CASSRTVNTGDLFF. CDR3 DNA: TGTGCCAGCAGTCGGACAGTCAACACCGGGGACCTGTTTTTT. Looking up the rest from reference TRBV28 and TRBJ2-2 gives the full variable domain: DVKVTQSSRYLVKRTGEKVFLECVQDMDHENMFWYRQDPGLGLRLIYFSYDVKMKEKGDIPEGYSVSREKKERFSLILESASTNQTSMYLCASSRTVNTGDLFFGEGSRLTVL.

This clonotype was detected ten times or more. CDR3 amino acids: CASSLGLAADTQYF. The CDR3 nucleotides read TGTGCCAGCAGCTTAGGACTAGCCGCAGATACGCAGTATTTT. The V call is TRBV7-2, the J call TRBJ2-3, with 7 positions matching TRBD2. Unmatched junction bases numbered 2, after V lost 1 base and J lost 4 bases. The CDR3 runs to 14 residues. The germline V gene has CDR1 SGHTA and CDR2 FQGNSA.

This clonotype was counted a few times. The chain links TRBV7-9 to TRBJ2-7, with D possibly TRBD2 on 6 matching bases. V was shortened by 5 bases and J by 5 bases, with 19 bases between the two germline ends. The CDR3 is 15 residues long. Germline-derived CDR1 and CDR2 are SEHNR and FQNEAQ (reference sequence). The chain's CDR3 is CASSPRTAWGDEQYF. The CDR3 DNA is TGTGCCAGCAGCCCCCGGACGGCCTGGGGGGACGAGCAGTACTTC.

This clonotype occurred many times. This rearrangement joins TRBV12-3 or TRBV12-4 to TRBJ2-2, with 12 bases that match TRBD2. The length of the CDR3 is 15 residues. V was pared by 5 bases and J by 8 bases, with 6 bases of the junction left unmatched. CDR3 sequence reads: CASSLWTSGNGELFF. The DNA of the CDR3 is TGTGCCAGCAGTCTCTGGACTAGCGGGAATGGGGAGCTGTTTTTT.

The gene calls are TRBV28 and TRBJ2-3, with D possibly TRBD1 on 6 matching bases. Trimming left V 4 bases short and J 5 bases short, with 13 bases between. The CDR3 totals 14 residues. Germline-derived CDR1 and CDR2 are MDHEN and SYDVKM. The CDR3 here is CASSSYREVDTQYF. CDR3 DNA sequence: TGTGCCAGCAGTTCTTACAGGGAAGTAGATACGCAGTATTTT.

This clonotype was counted at least ten times. The V gene is TRBV29-1, the J gene TRBJ2-5, with D perhaps being TRBD1 or TRBD2 (5 bases each). The CDR3 is made up of 13 amino acids. V was clipped by 5 bases and J by 4 bases, with 14 bases between them. CDR1 SQVTM and CDR2 ANQGSEA come from the germline V gene. This CDR3 is CSVPKGSIETQYF. As DNA, the CDR3 is TGCAGCGTTCCCAAGGGGAGCATAGAGACCCAGTACTTC.

This clonotype appeared a few times. The rearrangement uses TRBV24-1 and TRBJ2-3, with TRBD1 as a possible D gene (5 bases). CDR3 length: 13 residues. The germline V and J ends were trimmed by 5 bases and 5 bases, with 10 bases remaining between them. The germline V gene has CDR1 KGHDR and CDR2 SFDVKD. This chain's CDR3 is CATSGQKRDTQYF. The CDR3 DNA reads as TGTGCCACCAGTGGACAGAAGAGAGATACGCAGTATTTT.

This clonotype was seen ten or more times. In DNA, the CDR3 is TGTGCCAGCTCCCTCCAGGAGGACAATCAGCCCCAGCATTTT. Encoded protein: CASSLQEDNQPQHF. This chain uses TRBV18 with TRBJ1-5; no definite D call. The CDR3 extends over 14 amino acids. Per germline, CDR1 KGHSH and CDR2 LQKENI. The V gene lost 6 bases and the J gene lost 3 bases, with 12 bases spanning the gap.

Only a few counts were recorded for this clonotype. The chain couples TRBV5-6 to TRBJ2-5; 8 nucleotides align to TRBD1. The CDR3 has 15 residues. Looked up from germline, CDR1 is SGHDT and CDR2 is YYEEEE. V shed 4 bases, J shed 5 bases, and the junction held 10 bases outside the gene matches. CDR3 DNA: TGTGCCAGCAGCCAACCAGGGGGCGCCAGGGAGACCCAGTACTTC. This codes for CASSQPGGARETQYF.

This clonotype was counted between two and nine times. The chain employs TRBV27 and TRBJ1-5; D perhaps matches TRBD1 (5 bases). This CDR3 is built from 15 residues. V lost 5 bases and J lost 6, with 17 bases in between. Germline V lookup: CDR1 MNHEY, CDR2 SMNVEV (reference sequence). CDR3 region: CASSPRVSLSQPQHF. The DNA for the CDR3 is TGTGCCAGCAGTCCCAGGGTATCCCTCAGTCAGCCCCAGCATTTT.